Below, 31 T cell receptor beta chains from the same sample are listed, as sequenced in a study of Tregs in tolerant kidney transplant recipients. The data were produced by immunoSEQ multiplex PCR, yet TCRdb's version contains in-frame clones alone and is incomplete. This sample has 60,000 to 95,000 clones, with 95% to 98% found just once. The sequences come from CD4+ T cells from blood, collected before the transplant. The receptors were sampled from a human donor who received a combined kidney and bone marrow transplant.

The gene calls are TRBV4-3 and TRBJ2-7; 7 bases line up with TRBD1. Trimming cost V 0 bases and J 2 bases; bases outside gene matches: 7. The CDR3 has 16 amino acids. Germline lookup yields CDR1 LGHNA and CDR2 YSLEER. DNA for the CDR3: TGCGCCAGCAGCCAAGACTATTTGCAGGGGGCCTACGAGCAGTACTTC. It codes for CASSQDYLQGAYEQYF.

This chain links TRBV28 with TRBJ2-3, with 7 nucleotides matching TRBD1. The CDR3 is 15 residues long. V shed 6 bases and J 3 bases; nucleotides not matched to a gene: 9. Per germline, CDR1 MDHEN and CDR2 SYDVKM. DNA of the CDR3: TGTGCCAGCAGCCCCTTCAGGGGGTGGACAGATACGCAGTATTTT. As protein: CASSPFRGWTDTQYF.

The rearrangement uses TRBV9 and TRBJ2-3, with TRBD2 identical over 7 bases. Trimming removed 0 bases from V and 9 bases from J; junction bases left unmatched: 7. The germline V gene has CDR1 SGDLS and CDR2 YYNGEE. The CDR3 has 14 amino acids. CDR3 DNA: TGTGCCAGCAGCGTAGGCGGGAGTACGGGAACGCAGTATTTT. Its protein is CASSVGGSTGTQYF.

This clone has only one observation. In DNA, the CDR3 is TGCAGCGTTGAAAAGACAGGGCTGGGTGAAGCTTTCTTT. This gives the protein CSVEKTGLGEAFF. V gene TRBV29-1 combines with J gene TRBJ1-1; 7 nucleotides line up with TRBD1. CDR1 and CDR2 from the germline V gene are SQVTM and ANQGSEA. V was clipped by 2 bases and J by 7 bases; unmatched bases: 7. CDR3 length equals 13 residues.

This chain links TRBV27 with TRBJ1-6; 7 bases fit TRBD1. CDR3 size: 18 residues. Trimming cost V 5 bases and J 10 bases; bases outside gene matches: 20. Germline CDR1 reads MNHEY; CDR2 reads SMNVEV (reference sequence). This chain's CDR3 is CASSPPPAHRGRGSPLHF. The CDR3 region has the DNA TGTGCCAGCAGTCCTCCACCAGCCCACAGGGGCAGGGGGTCACCCCTCCACTTT.

V and J are TRBV10-3 and TRBJ2-1; TRBD2 aligns across 14 bases. The CDR3 sequence is 16 residues long. V dropped 0 bases and J dropped 8; count of bases not matched to a gene: 3. The germline V gene has CDR1 ENHRY and CDR2 SYGVKD. CDR3 bases: TGTGCCATCAGTGAGTCGGGACTAGCGGGGGACCATGAGCAGTTCTTC. Protein sequence: CAISESGLAGDHEQFF.

The V call is TRBV7-2, the J call TRBJ2-2; 11 nucleotides agree with TRBD2. The CDR3 extends over 17 amino acids. CDR1 is SGHTA, CDR2 FQGNSA, per germline. V lost 6 bases, J lost 5 bases, and 11 bases stayed unmatched. CDR3 nucleotide sequence: TGTGCCAGCAGACCTAAAACTAGCGGGGGAGCGACCGGGGAGCTGTTTTTT. This sequence encodes CASRPKTSGGATGELFF.

The chain recombines TRBV2 with TRBJ1-1; D is perhaps TRBD1 (5 bases). With 6 bases removed from V and 6 bases from J, the gap between germline ends came to 14 bases. CDR3 length: 13 amino acids. Germline V gene sequence: CDR1 SNHLY, CDR2 FYNNEI. The CDR3 loop is CASSPDSSSEAFF. CDR3 coding DNA: TGTGCCAGCAGCCCCGACAGCAGCTCTGAAGCTTTCTTT.

The chain employs TRBV23-1 and TRBJ2-1; TRBD2 matches 8 bases. TRBV23-1 is sorted into the ORF group, with uncertain function. The CDR3 extends over 18 amino acids. V was pared by 0 bases and J by 5 bases, with 12 bases of the junction left unmatched. In nucleotides, the CDR3 is TGCGCCAGCAGTCAATCGAGTAAGGGACTAGTGACGAACAATGAGCAGTTCTTC. Its translation is CASSQSSKGLVTNNEQFF.

This clone is a singleton in its sample. This chain links TRBV10-3 with TRBJ1-1; D gene ambiguous. CDR3 length: 12 amino acids. Between the trimmed V and J ends, which lost 2 bases and 1 base, there was a span of 2 bases. Germline V gives CDR1 ENHRY, CDR2 SYGVKD. The CDR3 sequence is CAISEQNTEAFF. CDR3 DNA sequence: TGTGCCATCAGTGAGCAGAACACTGAAGCTTTCTTT.

The chain joins TRBV7-3 to TRBJ2-7, with 7 bases fitting TRBD2. CDR1 and CDR2 (germline): SGHTA, FQGTGA. The CDR3 is 15 amino acids. With V trimmed by 1 base and J by 3 bases, 6 bases remained unmatched. The CDR3 coding sequence is TGTGCCAGCAGCTTAAGGGGGGGATTTGACTACGAGCAGTACTTC. This gives the protein CASSLRGGFDYEQYF. The variable domain in full, with the rest retrieved from reference TRBV7-3 and TRBJ2-7, is GAGVSQTPSNKVTEKGKYVELRCDPISGHTALYWYRQSLGQGPEFLIYFQGTGAADDSGLPNDRFFAVRPEGSVSTLKIQRTERGDSAVYLCASSLRGGFDYEQYFGPGTRLTVT.

The chain recombines TRBV28 with TRBJ2-2; 14 bases line up with TRBD2. Unmatched junction bases numbered 4, after V lost 8 bases and J lost 8 bases. The germline CDR1 and CDR2 sequences are MDHEN and SYDVKM. This CDR3 is built from 14 residues. Here the CDR3 DNA reads TGTGCCAGCGGACTAGCGGGGGGTCGGGGGGAGCTGTTTTTT. Protein: CASGLAGGRGELFF.

This clone showed up just once. This chain uses TRBV19 with TRBJ2-2, with 8 bases fitting TRBD1. CDR3 length equals 14 residues. Unmatched junction bases numbered 2, after V lost 1 base and J lost 7 bases. Per germline, CDR1 LNHDA and CDR2 SQIVND (reference sequence). The CDR3 is CASSIAGGLGELFF. CDR3 in DNA: TGTGCCAGTAGTATAGCAGGGGGCCTCGGGGAGCTGTTTTTT. The variable domain in full, completed from reference TRBV19 and TRBJ2-2, reads DGGITQSPKYLFRKEGQNVTLSCEQNLNHDAMYWYRQDPGQGLRLIYYSQIVNDFQKGDIAEGYSVSREKKESFPLTVTSAQKNPTAFYLCASSIAGGLGELFFGEGSRLTVL.

V is TRBV7-2 and J is TRBJ1-2; 7 positions match TRBD1. With V trimmed by 4 bases and J by 1 base, 6 bases remained unmatched. CDR1 and CDR2 from the germline V gene are SGHTA and FQGNSA. The length of the CDR3 is 15 residues. The CDR3 reads CASSSYTGVNYGYTF. The CDR3, as DNA: TGTGCCAGCAGCTCCTACACAGGGGTTAACTATGGCTACACCTTC. The full variable domain, in which reference TRBV7-2 and TRBJ1-2 provide the parts outside the CDR3, is GAGVSQSPSNKVTEKGKDVELRCDPISGHTALYWYRQSLGQGLEFLIYFQGNSAPDKSGLPSDRFSAERTGGSVSTLTIQRTQQEDSAVYLCASSSYTGVNYGYTFGSGTRLTVV.

The chain employs TRBV5-1 and TRBJ2-2; D gene ambiguous. Trimming took 5 bases from V and 3 from J, leaving 17 bases between them. CDR1 SGHRS and CDR2 YFSETQ come from the germline V gene. The CDR3 has 16 residues. The CDR3 reads CASRKEPTPDTGELFF. In nucleotides, the CDR3 is TGCGCCAGCAGAAAGGAGCCCACCCCCGACACCGGGGAGCTGTTTTTT.

The chain employs TRBV5-8 and TRBJ1-4, with D perhaps matching TRBD1 (6 bases). The CDR3 runs to 15 residues. With 0 bases removed from V and 7 bases from J, the gap between germline ends came to 13 bases. Germline CDR1 SGHTS, CDR2 YDEGEE. The chain's CDR3 is CASSLEVPRGEKLFF. CDR3 DNA sequence: TGTGCCAGCAGCTTGGAGGTCCCCAGGGGTGAAAAACTGTTTTTT.

The chain recombines TRBV7-3 with TRBJ2-3; tentatively, D is TRBD1 (5 bases). The CDR3 contains 14 residues. Germline CDR1 is SGHTA and CDR2 is FQGTGA. Trimming cost V 3 bases and J 4 bases, with 11 bases left between them. The CDR3 DNA follows: TGTGCCAGCAGCTTCCTAGGACACGCAGATACGCAGTATTTT. Residues: CASSFLGHADTQYF.

The chain couples TRBV6-5 to TRBJ2-5, with TRBD1 identical over 11 bases. Germline lookup yields CDR1 MNHEY and CDR2 SVGAGI. With V trimmed by 5 bases and J by 11 bases, 13 bases remained unmatched. There are 15 residues in the CDR3. The CDR3 here is CASSAGTGGEGKQYF. CDR3 DNA sequence: TGTGCCAGCAGTGCCGGGACAGGGGGAGAGGGGAAGCAGTACTTC.

The rearrangement links TRBV5-4 to TRBJ1-1; D is unresolved. Looked up from germline, CDR1 is SGHNT and CDR2 is YYREEE (reference sequence). V was shortened by 0 bases and J by 1 base, with 4 bases between the two germline ends. This CDR3 is built from 13 residues. The CDR3 DNA reads as TGTGCCAGCAGCTTGGGCAGGAACACTGAAGCTTTCTTT. As protein: CASSLGRNTEAFF.

This clone has a single count. This rearrangement joins TRBV6-1 to TRBJ1-1; D not resolved. Germline V CDR1 and CDR2: MNHNS, SASEGT. CDR3 length: 15 amino acids. V was cut by 7 bases and J by 4 bases, with 19 bases left in between. CDR3 loop: CASTVEWTGSTEAFF. The CDR3 DNA reads as TGTGCCAGCACCGTCGAGTGGACGGGGAGCACTGAAGCTTTCTTT.

This chain joins TRBV7-9 and TRBJ2-2; 7 nucleotides match TRBD2. Germline V lookup: CDR1 SEHNR, CDR2 FQNEAQ (reference sequence). V was clipped by 5 bases and J by 0 bases; unmatched bases: 9. The CDR3 has 17 residues. The CDR3 here is CASSLQAGNANTGELFF. In DNA, the CDR3 is TGTGCCAGCAGCCTTCAAGCGGGGAACGCGAACACCGGGGAGCTGTTTTTT.

To note about this clone: The CDR3 ends on some other residue instead of the conserved phenylalanine or tryptophan, so this is likely a read error. Because the CDR3's place on the DNA is in doubt, the DNA is left out and the CDR3 is given as listed by TCRdb. The chain carries TRBV7-9 and TRBJ1-5. Germline V CDR1 and CDR2: SEHNR, FQNEAQ (reference sequence). A total of 9 residues make up the CDR3, ends included. CDR3 amino acids: CASRRGAGL.

The CDR3 coding sequence is TGTGCCAGCAGCCCCACAGGAACTGGGGCCAACGTCCTGACTTTC. Translation gives CASSPTGTGANVLTF. This rearrangement joins TRBV7-2 to TRBJ2-6, with D possibly being TRBD1 (5 bases). This CDR3 comprises 15 residues. V was pared by 5 bases and J by 2 bases, with 10 bases between. The V gene's germline CDR1 is SGHTA and CDR2 FQGNSA.

This rearrangement joins TRBV11-2 to TRBJ2-7, with D maybe TRBD2 (5 bases). The CDR3 has 11 residues. Germline V gives CDR1 SGHAT, CDR2 FQNNGV. Trimming cost V 4 bases and J 7 bases, with 8 bases left between them. The CDR3, as DNA: TGTGCCAGCAGCTGGGGAGCAGAGCAGTACTTC. This gives the protein CASSWGAEQYF.

The chain couples TRBV7-3 to TRBJ2-3; D is unresolved. Trimming removed 5 bases at V and 7 bases at J, with 19 bases between. CDR1 and CDR2 from the germline V gene are SGHTA and FQGTGA. The CDR3 has 15 residues. DNA of the CDR3: TGTGCCAGCAGCCAGGCTGGAACCACAGCCTATACGCAGTATTTT. It specifies CASSQAGTTAYTQYF.

V gene TRBV29-1 combines with J gene TRBJ1-2; a weak D match, TRBD1 (5 bases). The V and J ends lost 6 bases and 11 bases respectively, with 16 bases between them. Per the germline V gene, CDR1 is SQVTM and CDR2 is ANQGSEA. This CDR3 region has 11 residues. The CDR3 DNA reads TGCAGCGTACCCTTAAGGCAGGGTTACACCTTC. This gives the protein CSVPLRQGYTF. Drawing the rest from reference TRBV29-1 and TRBJ1-2, the complete variable domain is SAVISQKPSRDICQRGTSLTIQCQVDSQVTMMFWYRQQPGQSLTLIATANQGSEATYESGFVIDKFPISRPNLTFSTLTVSNMSPEDSSIYLCSVPLRQGYTFGSGTRLTVV.

The rearrangement joins TRBV5-4 to TRBJ2-3; D is unclear. CDR1 is SGHNT, CDR2 YYREEE, per germline (reference sequence). V lost 3 bases to trimming and J lost 0 bases, with 11 bases between them. The CDR3 consists of 15 residues. The CDR3 coding sequence is TGTGCCAGCAGCTCCTCACTCGGGAGCACAGATACGCAGTATTTT. It yields the protein CASSSSLGSTDTQYF.

This chain connects TRBV28 to TRBJ1-1, with TRBD1 matching over 7 bases. CDR3 length equals 15 residues. Germline CDR1 MDHEN, CDR2 SYDVKM. V lost 2 bases to trimming and J lost 5 bases; unmatched junction nucleotides: 8. CDR3 amino acids: CASSLRGGGWTEAFF. The CDR3 DNA is TGTGCCAGCAGTTTAAGAGGGGGCGGATGGACTGAAGCTTTCTTT.

The chain couples TRBV10-3 to TRBJ1-1; D is perhaps TRBD1 (5 bases). The ends were cut back, 4 bases at V and 1 base at J, with 13 bases in the middle. Germline CDR1 is ENHRY and CDR2 is SYGVKD. The CDR3 spans 15 residues. The DNA of the CDR3 is TGTGCCATCAGTGCCGGGGGACGGACGAACACTGAAGCTTTCTTT. This gives the protein CAISAGGRTNTEAFF.

V and J are TRBV7-9 and TRBJ1-5; D is unresolved. Between the trimmed V and J ends, which lost 5 bases and 6 bases, there was a span of 11 bases. The CDR3 contains 13 residues. Germline CDR1 reads SEHNR; CDR2 reads FQNEAQ (reference sequence). CDR3 in DNA: TGTGCCAGCAGCCGGGAATCAGGTCAGCCCCAGCATTTT. Translated, it gives CASSRESGQPQHF.

This clone has just one count. CDR3 DNA: TGCGCCAGCAGGGCGACAGGAACTAATGAAAAACTGTTTTTT. It is translated as CASRATGTNEKLFF. This chain links TRBV4-3 with TRBJ1-4; TRBD1 is a possible D gene (6 bases). The V and J ends lost 6 bases and 1 base respectively, with 9 bases between them. In germline, CDR1 is LGHNA, CDR2 YSLEER. The CDR3 is 14 amino acids.